The sample holds many counts of the clone carrying this TCR beta chain. The antigen is unknown. This CDR3 contains 13 residues. V was pared by 4 bases and J by 4 bases, with 10 bases between. CDR1 and CDR2 from the germline V gene are SGDLS and YYNGEE. Repertoires were generated with immunoSEQ multiplex PCR, while TCRdb's copy carries only in-frame clones and drops some. Found here are around 500,000 clones, 79% of them singletons; the top ten hold about an eighth. The data belong to a study of shared clonotypes between healthy human individuals. Findings of the study overall: The donor pool, a small one, limited the genetic and exposure-history diversity represented. Tissue TCR repertoires likely differ from these blood-only repertoires.

The chain carries TRBV9 and TRBJ2-3; D ambiguous. The sequence derives from a woman in her thirties or forties in good health. Some clones in this sample may be carry-over from other donors' samples. Input material: PBMCs. CDR3 nucleotides: TGTGCCAGCAGCTTGGAAGGCGCAGATACGCAGTATTTT. The encoded protein is CASSLEGADTQYF.